Listed here are 28 T cell receptor beta chains from one sample, sequenced in a study of T cells after yellow fever vaccination. TCRdb re-derived calls from the 5' RACE reads in MiXCR, one entry per CDR3 protein. The sample contains around 600,000 distinct CDR3 sequences, over 9% of which appear only once. The source was PBMCs, collected on the day of the yellow fever booster vaccination. These receptor sequences come from a young man who received the YFV17D yellow fever vaccine.

This clonotype was seen a few times. This chain connects TRBV12-3 or TRBV12-4 to TRBJ2-7; TRBD1 might be the D (6 bases). The CDR3 spans 15 residues. Trimming took off 6 bases at V and 4 bases at J, with 19 bases between the two ends. This CDR3 is CASSPDRIAPYEQYF. The CDR3 nucleotides read TGTGCCAGCAGCCCCGACAGGATTGCCCCTTACGAGCAGTACTTC.

The chain uses TRBV11-3 and TRBJ2-1; the match to TRBD1 covers 7 bases. Germline V gene data show CDR1 as SGHNT and CDR2 as YENEEA. The CDR3 totals 13 residues. J lost 2 bases, V lost 8 bases, and 3 bases had no gene match. The DNA of the CDR3 is TGTGCCAGCGGTACAGGGGCCTACAATGAGCAGTTCTTC. This codes for CASGTGAYNEQFF.

J is TRBJ2-1 and V is TRBV7-9; D is undetermined. This CDR3 contains 12 residues. Trimming pared 1 base from V and 10 bases from J, leaving 8 bases between. Looked up from germline, CDR1 is SEHNR and CDR2 is FQNEAQ (reference sequence). CDR3 DNA: TGTGCCAGCAGCTTAGACCCCCTGGAGCAGTTCTTC. This codes for CASSLDPLEQFF.

The J gene is TRBJ2-5, the V gene TRBV5-5, with D perhaps matching TRBD1 or TRBD2 (7 bases each). CDR3 size: 15 residues. The V and J ends lost 1 base and 1 base respectively, with 11 bases between them. Germline assignment: CDR1 SGHKS and CDR2 YYEKEE (reference sequence). The CDR3 region is CASSLSGTAQETQYF. The CDR3 DNA reads TGTGCCAGCAGCTTGAGCGGGACAGCCCAAGAGACCCAGTACTTC.

This clonotype has ten or more counts. This sequence joins TRBV10-3 and TRBJ2-3; TRBD2 agrees at 11 bases. The germline V gene encodes CDR1 ENHRY and CDR2 SYGVKD. The trim removed 9 bases at V and 4 bases at J, leaving 9 bases unmatched. CDR3 size: 15 residues. The CDR3 region is CAIGTSGDGPDTQYF. The CDR3, as DNA: TGTGCCATTGGGACTAGCGGAGATGGGCCAGATACGCAGTATTTT.

This chain uses TRBV6-2 or TRBV6-3 with TRBJ1-1; a weak D match, TRBD1 (5 bases). V was cut by 5 bases and J by 0 bases, with 16 bases left in between. CDR1 MNHEY and CDR2 SVGEGT come from the germline V gene. This CDR3 is 16 amino acids long. The DNA of the CDR3 is TGTGCCAGCAGTCAAGGGGACCGTGAATTGAACACTGAAGCTTTCTTT. Amino acids: CASSQGDRELNTEAFF.

The chain has TRBV25-1 and TRBJ2-3; TRBD2 matches 8 bases. The V gene end was trimmed by 5 bases and the J gene end by 6 bases; junction bases not matched to a gene: 13. This CDR3 comprises 16 residues. In germline, CDR1 is MGHDK, CDR2 SYGVNS. The CDR3 spells CASSPPGAGEMDTQYF. The CDR3 bases are TGTGCCAGCAGTCCCCCGGGAGCGGGAGAAATGGATACGCAGTATTTT.

This clonotype was counted a few times. The chain couples TRBV3-1 to TRBJ1-5; TRBD1 is a possible D gene (5 bases). Germline CDR1 is LGHDT and CDR2 is YNNKEL (reference sequence). This CDR3 region has 15 residues. Trimming took 1 base from V and 3 from J, leaving 10 bases between them. The CDR3 region is CASSQGGVNNQPQHF. The CDR3 DNA reads as TGTGCCAGCAGCCAAGGGGGGGTGAACAATCAGCCCCAGCATTTT. Looking up the rest from reference TRBV3-1 and TRBJ1-5 gives the full variable domain: DTAVSQTPKYLVTQMGNDKSIKCEQNLGHDTMYWYKQDSKKFLKIMFSYNNKELIINETVPNRFSPKSPDKAHLNLHINSLELGDSAVYFCASSQGGVNNQPQHFGDGTRLSIL.

In this sample, this clonotype turned up a few times. The rearrangement uses TRBV20-1 and TRBJ2-1, with D perhaps matching TRBD2 (6 bases). This CDR3 has 14 amino acids. Per the germline V gene, CDR1 is DFQATT and CDR2 is SNEGSKA (reference sequence). The V end was cut by 6 bases, the J end by 2 bases, with 14 bases between. Here the CDR3 reads CSAPRDSPYNEQFF. The CDR3 DNA reads as TGCAGTGCGCCAAGGGACTCACCCTACAATGAGCAGTTCTTC.

J is TRBJ2-7 and V is TRBV6-2 or TRBV6-3; possible D gene TRBD2, 5 bases. The CDR3 totals 15 residues. With 5 bases removed from V and 3 bases from J, the gap between germline ends came to 17 bases. Germline V CDR1 and CDR2: MNHEY, SVGEGT. CDR3 protein: CASSAGAGRNYEQYF. Written as DNA, the CDR3 is TGTGCCAGCAGTGCGGGTGCCGGACGGAACTACGAGCAGTACTTC.

This chain links TRBV11-2 with TRBJ2-7; D is perhaps TRBD2 (6 bases). Germline V gives CDR1 SGHAT, CDR2 FQNNGV. V was cut by 1 base and J by 4 bases, with 11 bases left in between. The CDR3 length is 14 residues. CDR3 in amino acids: CASSLVGRGYEQYF. CDR3 bases: TGTGCCAGCAGCTTAGTCGGGAGAGGGTACGAGCAGTACTTC.

V and J are TRBV2 and TRBJ2-1; 9 nucleotides line up with TRBD1. The germline gives CDR1 SNHLY, CDR2 FYNNEI. Trimming took 7 bases from V and 8 from J; bases not matched to a gene: 9. The CDR3 has 14 residues. This chain's CDR3 is CASTRGQGPHEQFF. CDR3 bases: TGTGCCAGCACCCGTGGACAGGGGCCCCATGAGCAGTTCTTC.

The rearrangement links TRBV7-8 to TRBJ2-2; D remains unclear. This CDR3 comprises 12 residues. CDR1 SGHVS and CDR2 FQNEAQ come from the germline V gene. Trimming shortened V by 6 bases and J by 7 bases, and 9 bases separated the two germline ends. The CDR3 nucleotides read TGTGCCAGCAGACTCGAGCTCGGGGAGCTGTTTTTT. It encodes CASRLELGELFF. Looking up the rest from reference TRBV7-8 and TRBJ2-2 gives the full variable domain: GAGVSQSPRYKVAKRGQDVALRCDPISGHVSLFWYQQALGQGPEFLTYFQNEAQLDKSGLPSDRFFAERPEGSVSTLKIQRTQQEDSAVYLCASRLELGELFFGEGSRLTVL.

A few counts support this clonotype. The rearrangement uses TRBV3-1 and TRBJ2-1; 9 bases map to TRBD2. Trimming at V came to 4 bases and at J to 3 bases, leaving 7 bases not matched to a gene. The CDR3 consists of 16 residues. Germline loops: CDR1 LGHDT, CDR2 YNNKEL (reference sequence). The CDR3 sequence: CASSRRLAGFYNEQFF. The CDR3 nucleotides read TGTGCCAGCAGCCGACGCCTAGCGGGGTTCTACAATGAGCAGTTCTTC.

This clonotype was seen a handful of times. This chain links TRBV5-1 with TRBJ2-5, with TRBD1 identical over 9 bases. Germline V gene data show CDR1 as SGHRS and CDR2 as YFSETQ. After removal of 4 bases from V and 3 bases from J, the junction contained 10 bases not matched to a gene. This CDR3 region has 16 residues. Here the CDR3 reads CASSTAGTGSEETQYF. CDR3 DNA: TGCGCCAGCAGCACGGCCGGGACAGGGAGCGAAGAGACCCAGTACTTC.

This clonotype was seen a handful of times. The chain uses TRBV12-3 or TRBV12-4 and TRBJ1-1, with 8 positions matching TRBD1. The CDR3 sequence is 12 residues long. Trimming removed 6 bases from V and 6 bases from J; junction bases left unmatched: 3. The CDR3, as DNA: TGTGCCAGCAGGTCCAGGGGGCCTGAAGCTTTCTTT. Its translation: CASRSRGPEAFF.

Comments on this clonotype: At one boundary the junction diverges from the germline segment, which might be a read error. The V call is TRBV20-1, the J call TRBJ2-1, with D unclear. The CDR3 spans 8 residues. Germline CDR1 and CDR2: DFQATT and SNEGSKA (reference sequence). CDR3 sequence reads: CSAANMAF. DNA of the CDR3: TGCAGTGCTGCGAACATGGCCTTC.

This chain connects TRBV20-1 to TRBJ2-2; 8 nucleotides align to TRBD1. Germline-derived CDR1 and CDR2 are DFQATT and SNEGSKA (reference sequence). Trimming took 3 bases from V and 1 from J; bases not matched to a gene: 7. The CDR3 extends over 16 amino acids. The CDR3 protein is CSARATGTGNTGELFF. CDR3 nucleotides: TGCAGTGCTAGGGCGACCGGGACAGGGAACACCGGGGAGCTGTTTTTT.

The chain combines TRBV12-3 or TRBV12-4 with TRBJ2-5; 8 nucleotides match TRBD1. V dropped 2 bases and J dropped 5; count of bases not matched to a gene: 4. This CDR3 region has 14 residues. The CDR3, as DNA: TGTGCCAGCAGTTTACAGGGGGCGATTGAGACCCAGTACTTC. It encodes CASSLQGAIETQYF.

This clonotype has more than one count but fewer than ten. This chain joins TRBV20-1 and TRBJ2-2, with TRBD2 as a possible D gene (6 bases). Germline CDR1 DFQATT, CDR2 SNEGSKA (reference sequence). V lost 4 bases to trimming and J lost 6 bases, with 21 bases between them. The CDR3 spans 16 residues. The CDR3, as DNA: TGCAGTGCTAAAACCCCGGGCGGGAAAAAGGCCGGGGAGCTGTTTTTT. Translated: CSAKTPGGKKAGELFF.

This clonotype was counted between two and nine times. The chain joins TRBV2 to TRBJ2-7; the match to TRBD2 covers 7 bases. V dropped 4 bases and J dropped 7; count of bases not matched to a gene: 7. This CDR3 region has 13 residues. Germline lookup yields CDR1 SNHLY and CDR2 FYNNEI. The CDR3 spells CASSVRREWEQYF. CDR3 DNA: TGTGCCAGCAGTGTCCGGCGGGAGTGGGAGCAGTACTTC. The full variable domain, with the rest looked up from reference TRBV2 and TRBJ2-7, is EPEVTQTPSHQVTQMGQEVILRCVPISNHLYFYWYRQILGQKVEFLVSFYNNEISEKSEIFDDQFSVERPDGSNFTLKIRSTKLEDSAMYFCASSVRREWEQYFGPGTRLTVT.

The sample holds a few counts of this clonotype. The rearrangement links TRBV20-1 to TRBJ2-7; 8 positions agree with TRBD2. Germline CDR1 reads DFQATT; CDR2 reads SNEGSKA (reference sequence). The CDR3 is 16 residues long. Trimming removed 1 base from V and 4 bases from J; junction bases left unmatched: 12. The CDR3 loop reads CSARGGGAGAGYEQYF. CDR3 bases: TGCAGTGCTAGAGGAGGGGGAGCGGGAGCTGGTTACGAGCAGTACTTC.

This rearrangement joins TRBV28 to TRBJ2-1; D not resolved. The CDR3 covers 11 residues. V was clipped by 5 bases and J by 8 bases, with 7 bases between them. CDR1 and CDR2 (germline): MDHEN, SYDVKM. The CDR3 sequence is CASSAWYEQFF. The CDR3 bases are TGTGCCAGCAGTGCTTGGTATGAGCAGTTCTTC. Full variable domain (rest looked up from reference TRBV28 and TRBJ2-1): DVKVTQSSRYLVKRTGEKVFLECVQDMDHENMFWYRQDPGLGLRLIYFSYDVKMKEKGDIPEGYSVSREKKERFSLILESASTNQTSMYLCASSAWYEQFFGPGTRLTVL.

V usage is TRBV24-1 and J usage is TRBJ2-3, with unresolved D. Trimming stripped 6 bases from V and 1 base from J, with 7 bases between. Per germline, CDR1 KGHDR and CDR2 SFDVKD. The CDR3 length is 13 residues. The CDR3 bases are TGTGCCACCAGTCGCCAAGGCACAGATACGCAGTATTTT. Its translation: CATSRQGTDTQYF.

The V gene is TRBV29-1, the J gene TRBJ2-3; a weak D match, TRBD1 (6 bases). In germline, CDR1 is SQVTM, CDR2 ANQGSEA. V was cut by 2 bases and J by 0 bases, with 12 bases left in between. This CDR3 is 15 amino acids long. The CDR3 here is CSVEQAGESTDTQYF. The CDR3 DNA reads as TGCAGCGTTGAACAGGCAGGGGAGAGCACAGATACGCAGTATTTT.

This clonotype was recorded many times. The chain combines TRBV12-3 or TRBV12-4 with TRBJ2-6; D is possibly TRBD1 or TRBD2 (7 bases each). The V gene lost 2 bases and the J gene lost 4 bases, with 15 bases spanning the gap. This CDR3 contains 17 residues. CDR3 sequence (DNA): TGTGCCAGCAGTTTAACTCAGGGGGGGACCGGGGCCAACGTCCTGACTTTC. Translated, it gives CASSLTQGGTGANVLTF.

In this sample, this clonotype turned up a few times. For the CDR3, the DNA is TGTGCCAGCAGTCTACAAGCCCTCTCTGGGGCCAACGTCCTGACTTTC. Amino acids: CASSLQALSGANVLTF. The V call is TRBV6-5, the J call TRBJ2-6; D is uncertain. CDR3 length equals 16 residues. V was pared by 5 bases and J by 0 bases, with 11 bases between. The V gene's germline CDR1 is MNHEY and CDR2 SVGAGI.

The V gene is TRBV28, the J gene TRBJ2-2, with TRBD2 identical over 12 bases. The V gene's germline CDR1 is MDHEN and CDR2 SYDVKM. The junction had 9 bases not matched to a gene; V was cut back by 4 bases and J by 3 bases. The CDR3 contains 18 residues. CDR3 bases: TGTGCCAGCAGTTCCGACCGACTAGCGGGAGTAGACACCGGGGAGCTGTTTTTT. Amino acids: CASSSDRLAGVDTGELFF.